One sample yielded the 16 T cell receptor beta chains listed below, sequenced in a study of OX40 agonist ivuxolimab in advanced cancers. The protocol was immunoSEQ multiplex PCR, while the TCRdb copy is restricted to in-frame clones and leaves out a portion. Found here are approximately 99,000 clones, 90% to 97% of them singletons; the top ten hold approximately 2%. The sample in question was CD4+ or CD8+ T cells sorted from blood, obtained in a trial of the OX40 agonist ivuxolimab. The receptors stem from an adult with an advanced solid tumor such as melanoma, head and neck, liver or kidney cancer.

The chain couples TRBV6-5 to TRBJ1-5, with D uncertain. With 2 bases removed from V and 5 bases from J, the gap between germline ends came to 10 bases. The CDR3 has 14 residues. From germline, CDR1 is MNHEY and CDR2 SVGAGI. CDR3: CASSYGEGHQPQHF. CDR3 nucleotide sequence: TGTGCCAGCAGTTACGGGGAGGGCCATCAGCCCCAGCATTTT.

The CDR3 reads CASSQDSGRGSTDTQYF. CDR3 DNA sequence: TGCGCCAGCAGCCAAGATAGCGGGAGAGGGAGCACAGATACGCAGTATTTT. This chain connects TRBV4-3 to TRBJ2-3; TRBD2 matches 9 bases. Germline V gene data show CDR1 as LGHNA and CDR2 as YSLEER. CDR3 length: 17 amino acids. The V segment lost 0 bases and the J segment 0 bases; nucleotides outside the gene matches: 4.

The chain recombines TRBV27 with TRBJ2-7; D possibly corresponds to TRBD1 (6 bases). The V and J ends lost 4 bases and 2 bases respectively, with 15 bases between them. CDR1 is MNHEY, CDR2 SMNVEV, per germline (reference sequence). The CDR3 sequence is 15 residues long. CDR3 sequence reads: CASSWQQGKAYEQYF. The DNA for the CDR3 is TGTGCCAGCAGTTGGCAACAGGGTAAGGCCTACGAGCAGTACTTC.

The J gene is TRBJ2-5, the V gene TRBV5-5; no firm D call. The V and J ends lost 4 bases and 4 bases respectively, with 11 bases between them. The germline V gene has CDR1 SGHKS and CDR2 YYEKEE (reference sequence). This CDR3 is built from 13 residues. CDR3 in DNA: TGTGCCAGCAGCCAAGATTCAGGAGAGACCCAGTACTTC. This sequence encodes CASSQDSGETQYF.

The V call is TRBV10-1, the J call TRBJ1-1; no firm D call. CDR3 length: 13 residues. The germline V and J ends were trimmed by 2 bases and 9 bases, with 13 bases remaining between them. Germline V CDR1 and CDR2: WNHNN, SYGVQD (reference sequence). The DNA for the CDR3 is TGCGCCAGCAGTGAGGGAACAATGCCTCAAGCTTTCTTT. This sequence encodes CASSEGTMPQAFF.

This clone was observed a few times. The chain has TRBV29-1 and TRBJ1-1; D is unclear. Trimming took 4 bases from V and 4 from J, leaving 19 bases between them. Per the germline V gene, CDR1 is SQVTM and CDR2 is ANQGSEA. The CDR3 runs 15 residues. In nucleotides, the CDR3 is TGCAGCGTTGTTCCCTGGAATCGGCCGGGCACTGAAGCTTTCTTT. Protein: CSVVPWNRPGTEAFF. Full variable domain (rest looked up from reference TRBV29-1 and TRBJ1-1): SAVISQKPSRDICQRGTSLTIQCQVDSQVTMMFWYRQQPGQSLTLIATANQGSEATYESGFVIDKFPISRPNLTFSTLTVSNMSPEDSSIYLCSVVPWNRPGTEAFFGQGTRLTVV.

Here the CDR3 reads CASSLVPSKNHEQYF. CDR3 bases: TGTGCCAGCAGCTTGGTTCCGTCAAAAAATCACGAGCAGTACTTC. V and J are TRBV7-9 and TRBJ2-7; unclear D gene. V was clipped by 3 bases and J by 5 bases, with 17 bases between them. CDR1 and CDR2 (germline): SEHNR, FQNEAQ (reference sequence). The CDR3 loop spans 15 amino acids. Looking up the rest from reference TRBV7-9 and TRBJ2-7 gives the full variable domain: DTGVSQNPRHKITKRGQNVTFRCDPISEHNRLYWYRQTLGQGPEFLTYFQNEAQLEKSRLLSDRFSAERPKGSFSTLEIQRTEQGDSAMYLCASSLVPSKNHEQYFGPGTRLTVT.

This clone was counted once. The J gene is TRBJ2-1, the V gene TRBV6-1; TRBD1 is a possible D gene (6 bases). V dropped 1 base and J dropped 2 bases, with 12 bases sitting between them. Germline V lookup: CDR1 MNHNS, CDR2 SASEGT. The CDR3 covers 16 residues. The CDR3 nucleotides are TGTGCCAGCAGTGAAGTTCAGGGGAACCCCTACAATGAGCAGTTCTTC. Protein: CASSEVQGNPYNEQFF.

The rearrangement uses TRBV7-2 and TRBJ2-5, with TRBD2 identical over 10 bases. V dropped 6 bases and J dropped 4; count of bases not matched to a gene: 2. Per the germline V gene, CDR1 is SGHTA and CDR2 is FQGNSA. The length of the CDR3 is 13 residues. CDR3 nucleotide sequence: TGTGCCAGCAGGGTAGCGGGAGGAGAGACCCAGTACTTC. Protein product: CASRVAGGETQYF.

The rearrangement uses TRBV25-1 and TRBJ1-5; maybe TRBD1 (6 bases). This CDR3 region has 14 residues. V gave up 11 bases and J gave up 6 bases, with 20 bases separating them. Germline V gives CDR1 MGHDK, CDR2 SYGVNS. CDR3 region: CALGRGAVGQPQHF. CDR3 bases: TGTGCCCTGGGACGGGGGGCGGTTGGTCAGCCCCAGCATTTT.

The chain combines TRBV9 with TRBJ2-7; weak D call: TRBD1 (5 bases). Germline loops: CDR1 SGDLS, CDR2 YYNGEE. The CDR3 runs to 15 residues. V lost 3 bases and J 4 bases, leaving 17 bases between the germline ends. CDR3 region: CASSGPPGHPYEQYF. The CDR3, as DNA: TGTGCCAGCAGCGGCCCCCCAGGACACCCATACGAGCAGTACTTC. The complete variable domain, with remaining parts taken from reference TRBV9 and TRBJ2-7, reads DSGVTQTPKHLITATGQRVTLRCSPRSGDLSVYWYQQSLDQGLQFLIQYYNGEERAKGNILERFSAQQFPDLHSELNLSSLELGDSALYFCASSGPPGHPYEQYFGPGTRLTVT.

This chain joins TRBV6-5 and TRBJ2-5, with D perhaps TRBD1 or TRBD2 (5 bases each). The CDR3 is made up of 13 amino acids. The germline CDR1 and CDR2 sequences are MNHEY and SVGAGI. The V gene lost 3 bases and the J gene lost 10 bases, with 15 bases spanning the gap. The CDR3 loop reads CASSYGGRGGQYF. The CDR3 nucleotides are TGTGCCAGCAGTTATGGTGGCCGGGGCGGCCAGTACTTC.

This chain uses TRBV7-3 with TRBJ2-7, with D tentatively TRBD1 (6 bases). The germline V gene has CDR1 SGHTA and CDR2 FQGTGA. There are 14 residues in the CDR3. Trimming stripped 4 bases from V and 1 base from J, with 11 bases between. CDR3 residues: CASSYNRESYEQYF. The CDR3 bases are TGTGCCAGCAGCTACAACAGGGAGTCCTACGAGCAGTACTTC. Combining the CDR3 with reference TRBV7-3 and TRBJ2-7 gives the whole variable domain GAGVSQTPSNKVTEKGKYVELRCDPISGHTALYWYRQSLGQGPEFLIYFQGTGAADDSGLPNDRFFAVRPEGSVSTLKIQRTERGDSAVYLCASSYNRESYEQYFGPGTRLTVT.

This chain's CDR3 is CASSMTGVVSYEQYF. In DNA form, the CDR3 reads TGTGCCAGTAGTATGACAGGGGTGGTCTCCTACGAGCAGTACTTC. This chain joins TRBV19 and TRBJ2-7; 8 nucleotides align to TRBD1. Germline V gene lookup returns CDR1 LNHDA and CDR2 SQIVND (reference sequence). The CDR3 totals 15 residues. V gave up 3 bases and J gave up 0 bases; unmatched junction bases: 4.

This chain connects TRBV7-8 to TRBJ1-2; 7 bases are shared with TRBD1. Looked up from germline, CDR1 is SGHVS and CDR2 is FQNEAQ. This CDR3 has 12 amino acids. Trimming cost V 4 bases and J 6 bases; bases outside gene matches: 2. CDR3 loop: CASSSGQNGYTF. In nucleotides, the CDR3 is TGTGCCAGCAGCTCGGGACAGAATGGCTACACCTTC.

V is TRBV9 and J is TRBJ2-7; 7 bases map to TRBD1. Unmatched junction bases numbered 4, after V lost 3 bases and J lost 1 base. This CDR3 spans 14 amino acids. The germline CDR1 and CDR2 sequences are SGDLS and YYNGEE. The CDR3 region is CASSARDSSYEQYF. The CDR3, as DNA: TGTGCCAGCAGCGCCAGGGACAGTTCCTACGAGCAGTACTTC. Filled out from reference TRBV9 and TRBJ2-7, the complete variable domain reads DSGVTQTPKHLITATGQRVTLRCSPRSGDLSVYWYQQSLDQGLQFLIQYYNGEERAKGNILERFSAQQFPDLHSELNLSSLELGDSALYFCASSARDSSYEQYFGPGTRLTVT.